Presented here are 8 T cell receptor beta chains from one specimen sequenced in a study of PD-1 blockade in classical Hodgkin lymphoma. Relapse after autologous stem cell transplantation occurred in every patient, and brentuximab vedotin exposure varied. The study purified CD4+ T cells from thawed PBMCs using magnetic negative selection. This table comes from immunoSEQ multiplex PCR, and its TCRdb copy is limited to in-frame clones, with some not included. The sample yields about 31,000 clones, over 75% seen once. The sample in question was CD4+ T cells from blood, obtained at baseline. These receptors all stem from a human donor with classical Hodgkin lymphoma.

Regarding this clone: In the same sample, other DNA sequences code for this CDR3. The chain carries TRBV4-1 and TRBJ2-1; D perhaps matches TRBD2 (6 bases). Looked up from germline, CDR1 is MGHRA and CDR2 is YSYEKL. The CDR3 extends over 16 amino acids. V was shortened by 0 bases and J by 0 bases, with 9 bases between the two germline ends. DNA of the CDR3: TGCGCCAGCAGCCAAGATTTCGGGAGCTCCTACAATGAGCAGTTCTTC. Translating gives CASSQDFGSSYNEQFF.

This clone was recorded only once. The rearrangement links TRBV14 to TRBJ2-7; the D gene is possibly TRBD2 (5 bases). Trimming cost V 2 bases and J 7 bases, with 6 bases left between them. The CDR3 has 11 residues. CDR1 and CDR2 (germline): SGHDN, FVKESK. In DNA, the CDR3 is TGTGCCAGCAGCCAAACTAGGGAGCAGTACTTC. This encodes CASSQTREQYF.

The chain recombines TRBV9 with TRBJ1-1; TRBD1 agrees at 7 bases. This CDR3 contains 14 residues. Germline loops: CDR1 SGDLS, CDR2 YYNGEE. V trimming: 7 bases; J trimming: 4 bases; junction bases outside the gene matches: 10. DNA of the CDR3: TGTGCCAGCGGCAATTTCGACAGGGTCACTGAAGCTTTCTTT. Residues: CASGNFDRVTEAFF.

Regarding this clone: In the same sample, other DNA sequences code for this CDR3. The CDR3 region has the DNA TGCAGTGCTCTACAAGAGACCCAGTACTTC. This encodes CSALQETQYF. The gene calls are TRBV20-1 and TRBJ2-5; D is unresolved. Trimming left V 5 bases short and J 2 bases short, with 3 bases between. The V gene's germline CDR1 is DFQATT and CDR2 SNEGSKA (reference sequence). The CDR3 sequence is 10 residues long.

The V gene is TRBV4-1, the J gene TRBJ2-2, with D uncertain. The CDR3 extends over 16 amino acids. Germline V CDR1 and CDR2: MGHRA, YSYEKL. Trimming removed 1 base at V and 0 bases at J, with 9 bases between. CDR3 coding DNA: TGCGCCAGCAGCCAAGCCCCAGGAGCGAACACCGGGGAGCTGTTTTTT. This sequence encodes CASSQAPGANTGELFF.

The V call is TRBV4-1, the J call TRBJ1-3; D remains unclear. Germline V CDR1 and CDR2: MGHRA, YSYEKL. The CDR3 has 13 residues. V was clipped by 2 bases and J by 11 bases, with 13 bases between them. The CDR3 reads CASSQSSEVAIYF. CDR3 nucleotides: TGCGCCAGCAGCCAATCCAGTGAGGTGGCCATATATTTT.

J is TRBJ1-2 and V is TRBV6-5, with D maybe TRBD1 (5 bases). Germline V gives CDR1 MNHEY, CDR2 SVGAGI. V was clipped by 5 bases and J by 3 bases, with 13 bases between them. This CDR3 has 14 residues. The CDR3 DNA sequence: TGTGCCAGCAGTCCGGAAAGGGGTTACTATGGCTACACCTTC. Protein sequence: CASSPERGYYGYTF.

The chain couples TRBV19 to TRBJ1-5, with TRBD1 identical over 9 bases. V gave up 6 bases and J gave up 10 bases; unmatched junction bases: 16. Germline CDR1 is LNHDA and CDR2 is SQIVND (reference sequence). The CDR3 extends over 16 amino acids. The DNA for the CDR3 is TGTGCCAGTAGCCTGGACAGGGGAGCTCAATTTGCACCCCAGCATTTT. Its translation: CASSLDRGAQFAPQHF.